This TCR beta chain was identified during a study of T-cell reconstitution after alpha-beta-depleted transplantation in children. From germline, CDR1 is ENHRY and CDR2 SYGVKD. The CDR3 contains 16 residues. Trimming took 5 bases from V and 4 from J; bases not matched to a gene: 6. Preparation of the TCRbeta library used unique molecular identifiers. One entry per CDR3 protein results from TCRdb running MiXCR on the PCR reads. The sample carries approximately 400,000 distinct CDR3 sequences, roughly a tenth recorded once. A few counts support this clonotype. The sequencing used PBMCs from the stem cell graft donor, collected from the stem cell graft. The source of this sequence is a human donor who donated a stem cell graft to a child with acute myeloid leukemia. V and J are TRBV10-3 and TRBJ1-6; 9 bases are a match to TRBD1. The CDR3 loop is CAISRSGTGYNSPLHF. CDR3 bases: TGTGCCATCAGTCGATCCGGGACAGGGTATAATTCACCCCTCCACTTT.